Listed here are 21 T cell receptor beta chains from one sample, sequenced in a study of blood T cell repertoires in COVID-19. Sequenced by immunoSEQ multiplex PCR; TCRdb stores in-frame clones only, minus some. The top ten hold 4% to 5.5% of the sample, which has about 230,000 clones, about 80% seen once. Sequenced: peripheral blood. The source of these receptors is a man aged 50 to 60 with active or convalescent COVID-19.

The rearrangement uses TRBV6-5 and TRBJ1-5; 8 nucleotides line up with TRBD1. Germline V CDR1 and CDR2: MNHEY, SVGAGI. The CDR3 is 15 residues long. V trimming: 6 bases; J trimming: 0 bases; junction bases outside the gene matches: 4. The chain's CDR3 is CASRGQGGSNQPQHF. The CDR3 DNA is TGTGCCAGCAGAGGACAGGGTGGTAGCAATCAGCCCCAGCATTTT.

This rearrangement joins TRBV5-6 to TRBJ1-1; possibly TRBD1 for D (5 bases). The CDR3 is made up of 19 amino acids. Germline V lookup: CDR1 SGHDT, CDR2 YYEEEE. V was shortened by 4 bases and J by 1 base, with 26 bases between the two germline ends. CDR3 sequence reads: CASSLWVRRWGESNTEAFF. CDR3 bases: TGTGCCAGCAGCCTTTGGGTTCGTCGGTGGGGGGAATCGAACACTGAAGCTTTCTTT. Complete variable domain (other parts from reference TRBV5-6 and TRBJ1-1): DAGVTQSPTHLIKTRGQQVTLRCSPKSGHDTVSWYQQALGQGPQFIFQYYEEEERQRGNFPDRFSGHQFPNYSSELNVNALLLGDSALYLCASSLWVRRWGESNTEAFFGQGTRLTVV.

V is TRBV7-2 and J is TRBJ1-5, with 7 bases identical to TRBD1. Germline V gene lookup returns CDR1 SGHTA and CDR2 FQGNSA. Unmatched junction bases numbered 3, after V lost 1 base and J lost 3 bases. There are 15 residues in the CDR3. The CDR3 is CASSLEGTDNQPQHF. CDR3 DNA sequence: TGTGCCAGCAGCTTAGAAGGGACAGACAATCAGCCCCAGCATTTT.

The V gene is TRBV27, the J gene TRBJ1-2; TRBD1 agrees at 9 bases. Germline V gene lookup returns CDR1 MNHEY and CDR2 SMNVEV (reference sequence). The CDR3 length is 14 residues. V lost 5 bases, J lost 7 bases, and 8 bases stayed unmatched. The CDR3 DNA reads TGTGCCAGCAGTACCCGGACAGGGGAAGGTGGCTACACCTTC. Its protein product is CASSTRTGEGGYTF.

The J gene is TRBJ2-3, the V gene TRBV7-6; 12 bases are shared with TRBD2. CDR1 is SGHVS and CDR2 is FNYEAQ in the germline V gene. V lost 0 bases and J lost 4; bases outside the gene matches: 14. There are 20 residues in the CDR3. The CDR3 DNA reads TGTGCCAGCAGCTTAGCCCCGCTGGCTAGCGGGGGGGGAGGGTCAGATACGCAGTATTTT. Protein: CASSLAPLASGGGGSDTQYF.

The rearrangement links TRBV6-5 to TRBJ1-1; D is unresolved. V dropped 8 bases and J dropped 5 bases, with 12 bases sitting between them. The CDR3 totals 12 residues. Germline V gives CDR1 MNHEY, CDR2 SVGAGI. The CDR3 sequence: CASQVDGTEAFF. The DNA for the CDR3 is TGTGCCAGCCAGGTTGATGGTACTGAAGCTTTCTTT.

This sequence joins TRBV6-5 and TRBJ1-1; perhaps TRBD1 as D (6 bases). The germline V gene encodes CDR1 MNHEY and CDR2 SVGAGI. The CDR3 length is 15 residues. The ends were cut back, 2 bases at V and 4 bases at J, with 14 bases in the middle. For the CDR3, the DNA is TGTGCCAGCAGTTACGGCGACAGGAGTCCCACTGAAGCTTTCTTT. Encoded protein: CASSYGDRSPTEAFF.

This rearrangement joins TRBV9 to TRBJ2-7; D gene uncertain. The CDR3 is 13 residues long. V dropped 0 bases and J dropped 4 bases, with 8 bases sitting between them. CDR1 SGDLS and CDR2 YYNGEE come from the germline V gene. For the CDR3, the DNA is TGTGCCAGCAGCGTAGCCGACTGGTACGAGCAGTACTTC. Amino acids: CASSVADWYEQYF.

The gene calls are TRBV30 and TRBJ2-5; 9 bases agree with TRBD1. This CDR3 spans 14 amino acids. Germline V gene data show CDR1 as GTSNPN and CDR2 as SVGIG (reference sequence). Unmatched junction bases numbered 8, after V lost 7 bases and J lost 2 bases. As DNA, the CDR3 is TGTGCCTTGACCGGGACAGGGACGCAAGAGACCCAGTACTTC. Protein product: CALTGTGTQETQYF.

The chain is built from TRBV2 and TRBJ1-5; tentative D call: TRBD1 (6 bases). The CDR3 is made up of 15 amino acids. Germline lookup yields CDR1 SNHLY and CDR2 FYNNEI. V dropped 5 bases and J dropped 6 bases, with 17 bases sitting between them. CDR3 amino acids: CASSRRGISSQPQHF. As DNA, the CDR3 is TGTGCCAGCAGTCGTAGGGGGATTTCGAGTCAGCCCCAGCATTTT.

The chain couples TRBV3-1 (or the pseudogene TRBV3-2) to TRBJ1-3; no clear D gene. The CDR3 runs to 15 residues. V was pared by 0 bases and J by 2 bases, with 8 bases between. Germline V gene data show CDR1 as LGHDT and CDR2 as YNNKEL (reference sequence). The CDR3 spells CASSQEAGPGNTIYF. The DNA for the CDR3 is TGTGCCAGCAGCCAAGAGGCGGGTCCTGGAAACACCATATATTTT.

The chain uses TRBV28 and TRBJ1-2; 7 positions agree with TRBD1. The length of the CDR3 is 14 residues. The ends lost 5 bases at V and 2 bases at J; junction bases unmatched: 5. CDR1 MDHEN and CDR2 SYDVKM come from the germline V gene. The CDR3 coding sequence is TGTGCCAGCAGTGGGGCAGGGGGGAACTATGGCTACACCTTC. It translates to CASSGAGGNYGYTF.

This clone appeared a single time. V is TRBV19 and J is TRBJ2-1; 7 nucleotides line up with TRBD2. This CDR3 is 15 amino acids long. The junction had 12 bases not matched to a gene; V was cut back by 6 bases and J by 7 bases. Germline V gives CDR1 LNHDA, CDR2 SQIVND (reference sequence). The DNA of the CDR3 is TGTGCCAGTAGGTCCGGGGGGAGGCAAATTAATGAGCAGTTCTTC. Its protein is CASRSGGRQINEQFF. Full variable domain (remainder filled in from reference TRBV19 and TRBJ2-1): DGGITQSPKYLFRKEGQNVTLSCEQNLNHDAMYWYRQDPGQGLRLIYYSQIVNDFQKGDIAEGYSVSREKKESFPLTVTSAQKNPTAFYLCASRSGGRQINEQFFGPGTRLTVL.

Points on this clone: The sample has other DNA sequences that encode this CDR3 too. The chain has TRBV5-1 and TRBJ2-7; a possible D gene is TRBD1 (5 bases). The ends were cut back, 3 bases at V and 4 bases at J, with 8 bases in the middle. Germline lookup yields CDR1 SGHRS and CDR2 YFSETQ. The CDR3 contains 12 residues. The CDR3 here is CASSSTGYEQYF. CDR3 sequence (DNA): TGCGCCAGCAGCTCCACAGGTTACGAGCAGTACTTC.

The chain carries TRBV25-1 and TRBJ1-6; possible D gene TRBD1, 6 bases. Trimming took 2 bases from V and 4 from J, leaving 12 bases between them. The length of the CDR3 is 16 residues. Germline-derived CDR1 and CDR2 are MGHDK and SYGVNS. The CDR3 nucleotides are TGTGCCAGCAGTGAAATTGGGGGCCAATATAATTCACCCCTCCACTTT. It encodes CASSEIGGQYNSPLHF.

This rearrangement joins TRBV28 to TRBJ2-1; 11 nucleotides align to TRBD2. The length of the CDR3 is 13 residues. Losses at the gene ends were 6 bases for V and 10 bases for J; bases not matched to a gene: 5. Germline V gene lookup returns CDR1 MDHEN and CDR2 SYDVKM. CDR3 sequence: CASRVTSGAEQFF. The CDR3 DNA reads as TGTGCCAGCAGGGTGACTAGCGGGGCAGAGCAGTTCTTC.

V and J are TRBV28 and TRBJ1-2; a weak D match, TRBD1 (6 bases). The CDR3 consists of 14 residues. The V end was cut by 3 bases, the J end by 6 bases, with 14 bases between. Germline CDR1 is MDHEN and CDR2 is SYDVKM. The CDR3 sequence: CASSLGGRAHGYTF. The CDR3 nucleotides read TGTGCCAGCAGTTTGGGGGGGCGCGCGCATGGCTACACCTTC.

The chain couples TRBV6-4 to TRBJ1-6; D remains ambiguous. This CDR3 has 14 amino acids. Germline V gene lookup returns CDR1 MRHNA and CDR2 SNTAGT. V was pared by 7 bases and J by 5 bases, with 12 bases between. CDR3 DNA sequence: TGTGCCAGCAAAGACGGGGTTCATAATTCACCCCTCCACTTT. It yields the protein CASKDGVHNSPLHF.

The V call is TRBV4-3, the J call TRBJ2-3, with D possibly matching TRBD2 (6 bases). The CDR3 spans 15 residues. Trimming cost V 4 bases and J 1 base, with 12 bases left between them. Per germline, CDR1 LGHNA and CDR2 YSLEER. The CDR3 loop is CASSRLTGGTDTQYF. The CDR3 DNA follows: TGCGCCAGCAGCCGTCTGACGGGAGGCACAGATACGCAGTATTTT.

The J gene is TRBJ2-3, the V gene TRBV6-5; 8 bases line up with TRBD2. Trimming at V came to 10 bases and at J to 5 bases, leaving 11 bases not matched to a gene. CDR1 and CDR2 from the germline V gene are MNHEY and SVGAGI. This CDR3 region has 14 residues. DNA for the CDR3: TGTGCCACCCGGGGCGGGGGGCAGGGAGATACGCAGTATTTT. It specifies CATRGGGQGDTQYF.

This chain links TRBV7-8 with TRBJ1-5; D remains ambiguous. V was cut by 1 base and J by 5 bases, with 9 bases left in between. The germline CDR1 and CDR2 sequences are SGHVS and FQNEAQ. The CDR3 runs 14 residues. This CDR3 is CASSLGGGDQPQHF. The DNA for the CDR3 is TGTGCCAGCAGCTTAGGAGGCGGTGATCAGCCCCAGCATTTT.